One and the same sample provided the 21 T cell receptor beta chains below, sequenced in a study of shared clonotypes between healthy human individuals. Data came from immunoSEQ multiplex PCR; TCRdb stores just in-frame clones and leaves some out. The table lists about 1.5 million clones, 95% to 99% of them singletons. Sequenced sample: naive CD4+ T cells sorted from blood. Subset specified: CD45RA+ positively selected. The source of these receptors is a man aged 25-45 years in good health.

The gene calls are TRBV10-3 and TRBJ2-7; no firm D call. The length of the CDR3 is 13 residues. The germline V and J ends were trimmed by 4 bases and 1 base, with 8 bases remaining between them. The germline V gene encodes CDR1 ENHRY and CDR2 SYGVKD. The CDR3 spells CAISVEQSYEQYF. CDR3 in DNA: TGTGCCATCAGTGTGGAACAATCCTACGAGCAGTACTTC.

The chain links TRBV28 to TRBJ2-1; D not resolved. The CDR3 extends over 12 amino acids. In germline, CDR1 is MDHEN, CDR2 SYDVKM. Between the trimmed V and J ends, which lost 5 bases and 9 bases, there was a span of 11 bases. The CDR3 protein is CASSRPPGEQFF. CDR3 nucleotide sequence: TGTGCCAGCAGTCGTCCGCCGGGTGAGCAGTTCTTC.

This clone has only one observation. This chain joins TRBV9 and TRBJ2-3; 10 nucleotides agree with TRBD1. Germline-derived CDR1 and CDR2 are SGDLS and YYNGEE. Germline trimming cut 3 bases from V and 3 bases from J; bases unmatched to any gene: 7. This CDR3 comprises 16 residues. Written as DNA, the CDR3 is TGTGCCAGCAGCGCCTGGACAGGGGGATCGACAGATACGCAGTATTTT. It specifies CASSAWTGGSTDTQYF. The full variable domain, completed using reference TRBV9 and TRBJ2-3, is DSGVTQTPKHLITATGQRVTLRCSPRSGDLSVYWYQQSLDQGLQFLIQYYNGEERAKGNILERFSAQQFPDLHSELNLSSLELGDSALYFCASSAWTGGSTDTQYFGPGTRLTVL.

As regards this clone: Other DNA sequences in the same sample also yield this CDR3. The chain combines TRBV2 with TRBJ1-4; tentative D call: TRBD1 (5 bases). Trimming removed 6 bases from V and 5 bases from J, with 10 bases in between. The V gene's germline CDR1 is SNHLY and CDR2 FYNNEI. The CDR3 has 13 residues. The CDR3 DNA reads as TGTGCCAGCAGCGCAGGGAGAAATGAAAAACTGTTTTTT. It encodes CASSAGRNEKLFF.

CDR3 DNA: TGTGCCAGCAGCCCCAAGCGGGGGTGGTATATGAACACTGAAGCTTTCTTT. Translated, it gives CASSPKRGWYMNTEAFF. This chain connects TRBV13 to TRBJ1-1; maybe TRBD1 (5 bases). The V end lost 5 bases, the J end lost 0 bases, and 19 bases lay between the germline ends. CDR1 and CDR2 (germline): PRHDT, FYEKMQ (reference sequence). There are 17 residues in the CDR3.

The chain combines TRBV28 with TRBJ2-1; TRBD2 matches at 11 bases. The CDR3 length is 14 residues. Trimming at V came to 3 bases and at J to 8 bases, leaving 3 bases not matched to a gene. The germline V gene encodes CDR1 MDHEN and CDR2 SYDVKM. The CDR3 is CASSLGLADYEQFF. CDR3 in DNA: TGTGCCAGCAGTTTGGGACTAGCGGACTATGAGCAGTTCTTC.

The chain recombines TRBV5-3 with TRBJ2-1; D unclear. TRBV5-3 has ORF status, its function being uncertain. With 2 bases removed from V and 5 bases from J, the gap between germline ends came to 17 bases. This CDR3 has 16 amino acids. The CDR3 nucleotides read TGTGCCAGAAGCTTATTTCGGCCCGGATTGGACAATGAGCAGTTCTTC. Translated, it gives CARSLFRPGLDNEQFF.

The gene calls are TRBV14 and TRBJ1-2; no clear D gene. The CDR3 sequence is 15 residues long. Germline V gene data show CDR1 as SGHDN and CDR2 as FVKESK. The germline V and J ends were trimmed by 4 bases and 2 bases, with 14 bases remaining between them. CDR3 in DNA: TGTGCCAGCAGCCTTCTTCACCTCGCGAACTATGGCTACACCTTC. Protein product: CASSLLHLANYGYTF. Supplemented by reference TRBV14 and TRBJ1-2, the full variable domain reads EAGVTQFPSHSVIEKGQTVTLRCDPISGHDNLYWYRRVMGKEIKFLLHFVKESKQDESGMPNNRFLAERTGGTYSTLKVQPAELEDSGVYFCASSLLHLANYGYTFGSGTRLTVV.

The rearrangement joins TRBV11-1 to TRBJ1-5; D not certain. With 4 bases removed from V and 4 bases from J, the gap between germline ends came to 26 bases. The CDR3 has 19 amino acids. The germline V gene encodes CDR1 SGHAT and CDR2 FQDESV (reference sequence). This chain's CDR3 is CASSSTTGHELDRNQPQHF. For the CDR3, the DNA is TGTGCCAGCAGCTCAACCACGGGCCACGAACTTGATCGTAATCAGCCCCAGCATTTT.

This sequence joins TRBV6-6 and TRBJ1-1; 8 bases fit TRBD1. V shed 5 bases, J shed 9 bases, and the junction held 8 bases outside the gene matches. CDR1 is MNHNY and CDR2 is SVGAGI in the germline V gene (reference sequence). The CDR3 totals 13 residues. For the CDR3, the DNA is TGTGCCAGCAGTGGTCAAGCAGGGGGCCAAGCTTTCTTT. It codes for CASSGQAGGQAFF.

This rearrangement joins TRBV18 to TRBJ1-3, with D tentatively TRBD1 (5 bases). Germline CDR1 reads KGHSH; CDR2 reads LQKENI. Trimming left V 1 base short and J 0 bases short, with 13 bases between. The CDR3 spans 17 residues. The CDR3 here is CASSPLPGPSSGNTIYF. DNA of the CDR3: TGTGCCAGCTCACCACTTCCAGGGCCGAGCTCTGGAAACACCATATATTTT.

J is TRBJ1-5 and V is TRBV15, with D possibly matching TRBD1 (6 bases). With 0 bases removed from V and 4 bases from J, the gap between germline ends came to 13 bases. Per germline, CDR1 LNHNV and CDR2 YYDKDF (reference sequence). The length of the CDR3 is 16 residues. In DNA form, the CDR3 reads TGTGCCACCAGCAGAGATGAGGGGGGCTGGAATCAGCCCCAGCATTTT. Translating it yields CATSRDEGGWNQPQHF.

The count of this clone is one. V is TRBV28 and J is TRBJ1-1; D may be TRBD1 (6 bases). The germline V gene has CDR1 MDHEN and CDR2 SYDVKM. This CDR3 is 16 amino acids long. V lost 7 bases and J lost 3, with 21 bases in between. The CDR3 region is CASTFPLGQQYTEAFF. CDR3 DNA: TGTGCCAGCACCTTCCCCTTAGGACAGCAATACACTGAAGCTTTCTTT.

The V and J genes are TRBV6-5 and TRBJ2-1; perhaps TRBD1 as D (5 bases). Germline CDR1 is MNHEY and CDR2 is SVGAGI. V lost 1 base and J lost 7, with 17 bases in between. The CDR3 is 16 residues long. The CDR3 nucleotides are TGTGCCAGCAGTTACTTGTCGGTAGGGGCAACTAATGAGCAGTTCTTC. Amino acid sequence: CASSYLSVGATNEQFF.

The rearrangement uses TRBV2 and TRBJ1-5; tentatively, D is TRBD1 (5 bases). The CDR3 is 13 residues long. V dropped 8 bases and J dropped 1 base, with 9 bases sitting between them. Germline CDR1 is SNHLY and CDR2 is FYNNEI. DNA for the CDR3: TGTGCCAGCGGACATGAAAGCAATCAGCCCCAGCATTTT. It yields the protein CASGHESNQPQHF.

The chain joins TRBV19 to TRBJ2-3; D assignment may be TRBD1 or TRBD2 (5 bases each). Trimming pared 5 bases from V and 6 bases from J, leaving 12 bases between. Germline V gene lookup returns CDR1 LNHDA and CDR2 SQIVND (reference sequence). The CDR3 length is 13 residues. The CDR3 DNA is TGTGCCAGTAGTTCGGGGCTCGGGGATACGCAGTATTTT. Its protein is CASSSGLGDTQYF.

DNA for the CDR3: TGTGCCAGCAGCTTTACGGAGGAGGGCACAGATACGCAGTATTTT. As protein: CASSFTEEGTDTQYF. This chain uses TRBV7-3 with TRBJ2-3; possibly TRBD2 for D (5 bases). CDR3 length equals 15 residues. Germline-derived CDR1 and CDR2 are SGHTA and FQGTGA. V shed 3 bases and J shed 1 base, with 11 bases lying between them. The full variable domain, with the rest looked up from reference TRBV7-3 and TRBJ2-3, is GAGVSQTPSNKVTEKGKYVELRCDPISGHTALYWYRQSLGQGPEFLIYFQGTGAADDSGLPNDRFFAVRPEGSVSTLKIQRTERGDSAVYLCASSFTEEGTDTQYFGPGTRLTVL.

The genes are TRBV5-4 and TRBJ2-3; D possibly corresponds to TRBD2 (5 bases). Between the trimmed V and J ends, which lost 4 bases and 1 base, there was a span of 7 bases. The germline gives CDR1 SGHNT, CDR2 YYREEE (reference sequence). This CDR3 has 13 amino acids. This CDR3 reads CASSKLGTDTQYF. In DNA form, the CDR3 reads TGTGCCAGCAGCAAACTAGGCACAGATACGCAGTATTTT.

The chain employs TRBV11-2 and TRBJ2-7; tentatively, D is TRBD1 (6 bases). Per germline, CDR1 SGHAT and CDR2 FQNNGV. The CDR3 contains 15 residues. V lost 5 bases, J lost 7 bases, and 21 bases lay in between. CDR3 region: CASSPQGTWRKEQYF. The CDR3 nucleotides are TGTGCCAGCAGCCCCCAGGGGACATGGAGGAAGGAGCAGTACTTC.

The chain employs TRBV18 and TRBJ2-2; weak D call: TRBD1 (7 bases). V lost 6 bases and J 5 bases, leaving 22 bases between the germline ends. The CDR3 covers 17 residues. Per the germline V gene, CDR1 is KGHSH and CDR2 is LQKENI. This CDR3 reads CASSHNIPTGRTGELFF. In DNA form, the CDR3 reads TGTGCCAGCTCCCACAATATCCCGACAGGGAGGACCGGGGAGCTGTTTTTT.

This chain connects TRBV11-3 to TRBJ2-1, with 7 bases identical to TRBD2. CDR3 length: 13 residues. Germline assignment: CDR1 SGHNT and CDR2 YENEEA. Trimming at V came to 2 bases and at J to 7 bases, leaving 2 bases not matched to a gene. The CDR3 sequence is CASSLSGINEQFF. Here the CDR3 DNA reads TGTGCCAGCAGCTTAAGCGGGATTAATGAGCAGTTCTTC.